The 11 T cell receptor beta chains below all came from one sample that was sequenced in a study of T cells in Graves' hyperthyroidism and ophthalmopathy. The CDR3 regions of TCR beta were amplified from RNA transcripts. During a first-round RT-PCR of the TCR CDR3, the HTBI primer set was used. TCRdb called the multiplex PCR reads again in MiXCR, with one record for every CDR3 protein. Altogether a few hundred thousand distinct CDR3 sequences are present, more than 15% being singletons, with the ten largest covering less than 3.5%. The sequencing input was blood. Receptors originate from a woman in her forties with Graves' ophthalmopathy.

This clonotype has a handful of counts. The gene calls are TRBV27 and TRBJ2-1; 8 positions match TRBD2. V gave up 5 bases and J gave up 2 bases; unmatched junction bases: 5. Germline loops: CDR1 MNHEY, CDR2 SMNVEV (reference sequence). There are 15 residues in the CDR3. DNA of the CDR3: TGTGCCAGCAGTCGACTAGCGTCAGCCTACAATGAGCAGTTCTTC. This codes for CASSRLASAYNEQFF.

This clonotype was seen ten or more times. The chain employs TRBV18 and TRBJ1-4; the D is unclear. V was cut by 8 bases and J by 8 bases, with 15 bases left in between. This CDR3 has 13 amino acids. CDR1 and CDR2 (germline): KGHSH, LQKENI. DNA for the CDR3: TGTGCCAGCCTTCAAGGACGTGACGAAAAACTGTTTTTT. Its translation: CASLQGRDEKLFF.

This clonotype occurred many times. The CDR3: CASSQRTRGTEAFF. CDR3 DNA: TGTGCCAGCAGCCAGAGAACCCGGGGCACTGAAGCTTTCTTT. This chain joins TRBV3-1 and TRBJ1-1; D gene ambiguous. The germline gives CDR1 LGHDT, CDR2 YNNKEL (reference sequence). This CDR3 spans 14 amino acids. V shed 3 bases and J shed 4 bases, with 12 bases lying between them.

This clonotype was seen ten or more times. The V gene is TRBV7-3, the J gene TRBJ2-3; D is perhaps TRBD1 or TRBD2 (6 bases each). The CDR3 totals 13 residues. CDR1 is SGHTA and CDR2 is FQGTGA in the germline V gene. V lost 3 bases and J lost 9, with 13 bases in between. CDR3 nucleotides: TGTGCCAGCAGCTTGTGGAGGGGGGACACGCAGTATTTT. Amino acid sequence: CASSLWRGDTQYF.

This sequence joins TRBV27 and TRBJ1-6, with TRBD1 identical over 7 bases. This CDR3 spans 13 amino acids. CDR1 MNHEY and CDR2 SMNVEV come from the germline V gene (reference sequence). The V segment lost 6 bases and the J segment 5 bases; nucleotides outside the gene matches: 1. CDR3 loop: CASRGQNNSPLHF. The CDR3 nucleotides are TGTGCCAGCAGGGGACAGAATAATTCACCCCTCCACTTT.

This clonotype was picked up many times. The chain is built from TRBV2 and TRBJ2-7, with 9 nucleotides matching TRBD1. With V trimmed by 7 bases and J by 2 bases, 9 bases remained unmatched. The CDR3 is 15 amino acids. Per the germline V gene, CDR1 is SNHLY and CDR2 is FYNNEI. The CDR3 region has the DNA TGTGCCAGCACCGTAGGACAGGGGATAGCCTACGAGCAGTACTTC. This sequence encodes CASTVGQGIAYEQYF.

The chain is built from TRBV19 and TRBJ1-5; D possibly corresponds to TRBD1 (5 bases). The CDR3 spans 14 residues. The V and J ends lost 0 bases and 7 bases respectively, with 10 bases between them. Germline assignment: CDR1 LNHDA and CDR2 SQIVND (reference sequence). The CDR3 protein is CASSIERGYQPQHF. In DNA, the CDR3 is TGTGCCAGTAGTATAGAACGGGGCTACCAGCCCCAGCATTTT.

Many counts were recorded for this clonotype. V gene TRBV12-3 or TRBV12-4 combines with J gene TRBJ1-5, with D possibly being TRBD1 (6 bases). There are 13 residues in the CDR3. V was shortened by 6 bases and J by 4 bases, with 10 bases between the two germline ends. CDR3 bases: TGTGCCAGCAGGAGACAGGTGAATCAGCCCCAGCATTTT. As protein: CASRRQVNQPQHF.

This clonotype was recorded at least ten times. The chain recombines TRBV18 with TRBJ1-2, with a tentative D call TRBD1 (5 bases). V lost 2 bases to trimming and J lost 3 bases, with 10 bases between them. The CDR3 runs 14 residues. Germline-derived CDR1 and CDR2 are KGHSH and LQKENI. CDR3 region: CASSPGDVHYGYTF. In nucleotides, the CDR3 is TGTGCCAGCTCACCAGGGGACGTTCACTATGGCTACACCTTC.

This clonotype has more than one count but fewer than ten. CDR3: CASSILGLGANVLTF. The CDR3 bases are TGTGCCAGTAGTATACTGGGCTTGGGGGCCAACGTCCTGACTTTC. The rearrangement uses TRBV19 and TRBJ2-6; the D is unclear. Germline lookup yields CDR1 LNHDA and CDR2 SQIVND (reference sequence). This CDR3 region has 15 residues. Trimming left V 2 bases short and J 4 bases short, with 9 bases between.

This clonotype was detected ten times or more. V usage is TRBV30 and J usage is TRBJ2-7; 14 bases line up with TRBD2. The germline V gene has CDR1 GTSNPN and CDR2 SVGIG (reference sequence). The CDR3 length is 13 residues. V was clipped by 4 bases and J by 6 bases; unmatched bases: 2. This chain's CDR3 is CAWIGLAGGEQYF. The CDR3, as DNA: TGTGCCTGGATTGGACTAGCGGGGGGCGAGCAGTACTTC.